These T cell receptor beta chains were read from a single sample in a study of naive and memory T cell subsets. In TCRdb, the UMI-ligation and nested PCR reads were re-called with MiXCR into one record per CDR3 protein. The table lists some 110,000 distinct CDR3 sequences, about 14% of them singletons. The sequenced sample was naive CD8+ T cells from blood. The source of these receptors is a human donor in good health. The CDR3 runs from the conserved cysteine through the conserved F or W. A D gene is named only where the DNA matches it firmly. Clone size is given for some rows only: seen once, a few or many times, or a class if the clone is expanded.

v_gene	abundance	d_gene	j_gene	CDR3nt	CDR3aa
TRBV25-1	-	TRBD2	TRBJ2-7	TGTGCCAGCAGCAAAATACCGGGACTAGAAACCTACGAGCAGTACTTC	CASSKIPGLETYEQYF
TRBV6-5	-	-	TRBJ1-1	TGTGCCAGCAGTTACACCTCTCAGGGAAACACTGAAGCTTTCTTT	CASSYTSQGNTEAFF
TRBV7-3	-	-	TRBJ2-3	TGTGCCAGCAGTAGGGGGGGAGATACGCAGTATTTT	CASSRGGDTQYF
TRBV28	-	-	TRBJ1-4	TGTGCCAGCAGTTTAGAGGGAGGCAGTTCTAATGAAAAACTGTTTTTT	CASSLEGGSSNEKLFF
TRBV12-3/TRBV12-4	-	-	TRBJ2-7	TGTGCCAGCAGCAAAAGCTCCTACGAGCAGTACTTC	CASSKSSYEQYF
TRBV7-9	few	-	TRBJ2-5	TGTGCCAGCAGCTGGGGGAGCCGGGAGACCCAGTACTTC	CASSWGSRETQYF
TRBV27	-	TRBD1	TRBJ1-1	TGTGCCAGCAGTTCCCCTGGGGGGACAGGGGGCTCTAGTACTGAAGCTTTCTTT	CASSSPGGTGGSSTEAFF
TRBV27	-	-	TRBJ2-7	TGTGCCAGCAGTTCCAACCTCCAGGGAGAGGCGTACGAGCAGTACTTC	CASSSNLQGEAYEQYF
TRBV7-2	-	TRBD1	TRBJ1-2	TGTGCCAGCAGCTCCGCCGGGGTCAGGGGGGTGGGTGGCTACACCTTC	CASSSAGVRGVGGYTF
TRBV3-1	few	-	TRBJ2-1	TGTGCCAGCAGCCAGGAGTACTCCTACAATGAGCAGTTCTTC	CASSQEYSYNEQFF
TRBV5-4	-	-	TRBJ1-6	TGTGCCACAAGATCCCCCAGTTCACCCCTCCACTTT	CATRSPSSPLHF
TRBV7-8	-	-	TRBJ1-1	TGTGCCAGCAGCTTTAGGATGAACACTGAAGCTTTCTTT	CASSFRMNTEAFF
TRBV7-8	many	-	TRBJ2-3	TGTGCCAGCAGCTTAGAGGGCAGGAGCACAGATACGCAGTATTTT	CASSLEGRSTDTQYF
TRBV12-3/TRBV12-4	-	-	TRBJ2-1	TGTGCCAGCAGCCCCTTCAGTTATGAGCAGTTCTTC	CASSPFSYEQFF
TRBV5-6	-	TRBD1	TRBJ2-1	TGTGCCAGCAGCTTGGGCCCCCAGGGGGCGGGGGAGCAGTTCTTC	CASSLGPQGAGEQFF
TRBV6-2/TRBV6-3	many	-	TRBJ1-1	TGTGCCAGCAGTTACGTGCGTGAGGGGGGCCATACTGAAGCTTTCTTT	CASSYVREGGHTEAFF
TRBV11-2	-	-	TRBJ2-7	TGTGCCAGCAGCTTAGGGTTGCGGGGTTACGAGCAGTACTTC	CASSLGLRGYEQYF
TRBV16	few	-	TRBJ2-7	TGTGCCAGCAGCCAATCGGCAGGGACTCTGTCGCGTGACGAGCAGTACTTC	CASSQSAGTLSRDEQYF
TRBV7-2	-	-	TRBJ1-2	TGTGCCAGCAGCCCCGGTACGGGCTATGGCTACACCTTC	CASSPGTGYGYTF
TRBV9	few	-	TRBJ2-1	TGTGCCAGCAGCTTCAACGAGGGCGGCGGACTCTCCTACAATGAGCAGTTCTTC	CASSFNEGGGLSYNEQFF
TRBV12-3/TRBV12-4	-	TRBD1	TRBJ1-4	TGTGCCAGCCAGACAGGGGCCTCGGAAAAACTGTTTTTT	CASQTGASEKLFF
TRBV6-2/TRBV6-3	few	-	TRBJ2-7	TGTGCCAGCAGCTCCCTGGGGGGACAGACCTACGAGCAGTACTTC	CASSSLGGQTYEQYF
TRBV27	-	-	TRBJ1-6	TGTGCCAGCAGTGGTTGGAGTTCACCCCTCCACTTT	CASSGWSSPLHF
TRBV10-3	few	-	TRBJ2-7	TGTGCCATCAGCGTGGACAGCTACGAGCAGTACTTC	CAISVDSYEQYF
TRBV7-8	-	TRBD1	TRBJ2-7	TGTGCCAGCGTACCGGGACAGGAAAGGGACGAGCAGTACTTC	CASVPGQERDEQYF
TRBV6-6	-	-	TRBJ1-2	TGTGCCAGCAGTAAGGGACGGAAGTATGGCTACACCTTC	CASSKGRKYGYTF
TRBV5-5	few	-	TRBJ2-7	TGTGCCAGCAGCTCCCAGGGTATCACCTACGAGCAGTACTTC	CASSSQGITYEQYF
TRBV5-1	-	-	TRBJ2-3	TGCGCCAGCAGCTGGAATATAGATATGGGGACAGATACGCAGTATTTT	CASSWNIDMGTDTQYF
TRBV29-1	few	-	TRBJ1-4	TGCAGCGTTGAAGATCTCCAGGTAGAAGGTGAAAAACTGTTTTTT	CSVEDLQVEGEKLFF
TRBV5-6	-	TRBD2	TRBJ2-1	TGTGCCAGCAGCTTGGGAACGGGACTAGCAACCTACAATGAGCAGTTCTTC	CASSLGTGLATYNEQFF
TRBV6-1	few	-	TRBJ1-3	TGTGCCAGCAGTGAAGCTTTGACAGTCTATCAGGCTGGAAACACCATATATTTT	CASSEALTVYQAGNTIYF